The T cell receptor beta chain described here comes from a study of cytomegalovirus exposure and HLA in healthy donors. The V and J ends lost 4 bases and 1 base respectively, with 4 bases between them. Germline values: CDR1 SGHTA, CDR2 FQGTGA. CDR3 length: 12 amino acids. PCR primers comprised 60 Vbeta and 13 Jbeta primers. Libraries were prepared by immunoSEQ multiplex PCR; TCRdb keeps only in-frame clonotypes and omits some of them. This table holds roughly 180,000 clones, approximately 80% found once. V gene TRBV7-3 combines with J gene TRBJ1-1; D call uncertain. Sequenced: PBMCs. The receptor's source is a girl aged 5 to 17 in good health and CMV-seropositive. The CDR3 loop is CASSSKNTEAFF. DNA of the CDR3: TGTGCCAGCAGCTCTAAGAACACTGAAGCTTTCTTT.